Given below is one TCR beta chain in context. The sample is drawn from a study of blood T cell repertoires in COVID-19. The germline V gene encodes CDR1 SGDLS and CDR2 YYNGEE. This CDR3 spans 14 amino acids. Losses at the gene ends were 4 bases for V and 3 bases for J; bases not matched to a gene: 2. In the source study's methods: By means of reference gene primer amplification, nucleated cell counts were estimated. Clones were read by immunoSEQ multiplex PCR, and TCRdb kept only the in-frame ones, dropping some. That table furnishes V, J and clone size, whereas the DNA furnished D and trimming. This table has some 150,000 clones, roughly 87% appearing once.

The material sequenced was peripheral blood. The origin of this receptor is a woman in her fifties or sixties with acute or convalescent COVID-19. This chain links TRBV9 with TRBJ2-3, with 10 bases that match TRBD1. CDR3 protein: CASSRTGGTDTQYF. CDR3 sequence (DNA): TGTGCCAGCAGCAGGACAGGGGGTACAGATACGCAGTATTTT.